Detailed here is one T cell receptor beta chain. V shed 1 base, J shed 3 bases, and the junction held 14 bases outside the gene matches. CDR3 length: 19 residues. Germline V gene lookup returns CDR1 MGHRA and CDR2 YSYEKL. The PCR ran on 60 Vbeta and 13 Jbeta primers. Method: immunoSEQ multiplex PCR; TCRdb's copy keeps in-frame clones and lacks some. The table includes tens of thousands of clones, roughly 70% detected once. These data are taken from a study of cytomegalovirus exposure and HLA in healthy donors. The clonotype was recovered from a woman aged 45-65 years in good health and CMV-seropositive. Material for sequencing was PBMCs. The rearrangement joins TRBV4-1 to TRBJ2-4; the match to TRBD1 covers 8 bases. The CDR3 bases are TGCGCCAGCAGCCAAGTACCCCTCGACAGGGGCTCTTACAAAAACATTCAGTACTTC. This encodes CASSQVPLDRGSYKNIQYF.